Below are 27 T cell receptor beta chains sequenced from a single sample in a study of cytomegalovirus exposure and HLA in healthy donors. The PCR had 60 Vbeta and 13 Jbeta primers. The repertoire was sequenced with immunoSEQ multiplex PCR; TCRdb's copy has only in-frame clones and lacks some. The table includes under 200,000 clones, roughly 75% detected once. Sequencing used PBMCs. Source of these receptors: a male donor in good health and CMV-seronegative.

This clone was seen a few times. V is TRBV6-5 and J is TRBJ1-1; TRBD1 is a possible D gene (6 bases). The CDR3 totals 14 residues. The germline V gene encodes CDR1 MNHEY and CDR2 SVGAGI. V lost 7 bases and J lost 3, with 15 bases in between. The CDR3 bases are TGTGCCAGCAACCTACAGGGTTTCGACACTGAAGCTTTCTTT. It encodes CASNLQGFDTEAFF.

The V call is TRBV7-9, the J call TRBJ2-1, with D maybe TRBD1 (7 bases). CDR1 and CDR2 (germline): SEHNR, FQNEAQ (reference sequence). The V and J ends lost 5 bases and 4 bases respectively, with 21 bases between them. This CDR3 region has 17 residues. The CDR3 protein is CASSPLQGTSFYNEQFF. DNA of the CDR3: TGTGCCAGCAGCCCCCTACAGGGGACTTCCTTTTACAATGAGCAGTTCTTC.

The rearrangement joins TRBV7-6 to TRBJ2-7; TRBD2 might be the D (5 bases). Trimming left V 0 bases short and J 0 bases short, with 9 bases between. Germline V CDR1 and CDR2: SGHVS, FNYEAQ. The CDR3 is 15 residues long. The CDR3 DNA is TGTGCCAGCAGCTTAGCAGGTGGGAGCTCCTACGAGCAGTACTTC. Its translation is CASSLAGGSSYEQYF.

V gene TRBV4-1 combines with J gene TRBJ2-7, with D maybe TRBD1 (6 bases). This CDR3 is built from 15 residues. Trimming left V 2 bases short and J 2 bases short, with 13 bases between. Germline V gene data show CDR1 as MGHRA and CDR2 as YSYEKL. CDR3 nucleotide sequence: TGCGCCAGCAGCCAATCCGCCGGGACAACCTACGAGCAGTACTTC. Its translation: CASSQSAGTTYEQYF.

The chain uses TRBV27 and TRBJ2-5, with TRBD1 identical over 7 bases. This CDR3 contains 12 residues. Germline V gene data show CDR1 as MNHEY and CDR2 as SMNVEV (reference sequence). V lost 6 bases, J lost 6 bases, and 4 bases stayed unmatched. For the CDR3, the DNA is TGTGCCAGCAGGACAGGGCAACAGACCCAGTACTTC. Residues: CASRTGQQTQYF.

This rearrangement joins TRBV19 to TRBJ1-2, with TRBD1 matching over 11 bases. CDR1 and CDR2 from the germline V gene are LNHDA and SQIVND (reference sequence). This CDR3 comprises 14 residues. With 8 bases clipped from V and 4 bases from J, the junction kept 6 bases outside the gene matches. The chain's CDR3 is CASSRGQGAYGYTF. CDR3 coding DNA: TGTGCCAGTTCCCGCGGACAGGGGGCCTATGGCTACACCTTC.

The CDR3 is CASSLSGGTAEAFF. The CDR3, as DNA: TGTGCCAGCAGTCTCTCGGGTGGGACAGCTGAAGCTTTCTTT. The J gene is TRBJ1-1, the V gene TRBV2, with 7 bases fitting TRBD1. Germline V CDR1 and CDR2: SNHLY, FYNNEI. V shed 5 bases and J 6 bases; nucleotides not matched to a gene: 9. The CDR3 consists of 14 residues.

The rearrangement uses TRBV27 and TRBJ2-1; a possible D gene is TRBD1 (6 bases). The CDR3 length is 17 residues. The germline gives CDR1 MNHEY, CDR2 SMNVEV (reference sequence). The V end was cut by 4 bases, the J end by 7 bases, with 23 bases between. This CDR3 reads CASSSQWNRGRGNEQFF. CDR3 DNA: TGTGCCAGCAGTTCCCAATGGAATAGGGGGAGAGGTAATGAGCAGTTCTTC.

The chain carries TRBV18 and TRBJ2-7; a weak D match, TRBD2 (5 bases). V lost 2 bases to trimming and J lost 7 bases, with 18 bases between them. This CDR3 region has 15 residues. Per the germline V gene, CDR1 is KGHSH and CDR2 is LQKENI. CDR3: CASSPGSGPREEQYF. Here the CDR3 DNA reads TGTGCCAGCTCACCAGGAAGCGGACCCAGAGAAGAGCAGTACTTC. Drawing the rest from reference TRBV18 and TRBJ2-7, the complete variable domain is NAGVMQNPRHLVRRRGQEARLRCSPMKGHSHVYWYRQLPEEGLKFMVYLQKENIIDESGMPKERFSAEFPKEGPSILRIQQVVRGDSAAYFCASSPGSGPREEQYFGPGTRLTVT.

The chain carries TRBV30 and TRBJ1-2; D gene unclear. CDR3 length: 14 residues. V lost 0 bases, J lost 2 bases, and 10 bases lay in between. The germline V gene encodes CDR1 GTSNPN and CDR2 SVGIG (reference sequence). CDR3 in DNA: TGTGCCTGGAGTGTAGATAAACTAAACTATGGCTACACCTTC. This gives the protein CAWSVDKLNYGYTF.

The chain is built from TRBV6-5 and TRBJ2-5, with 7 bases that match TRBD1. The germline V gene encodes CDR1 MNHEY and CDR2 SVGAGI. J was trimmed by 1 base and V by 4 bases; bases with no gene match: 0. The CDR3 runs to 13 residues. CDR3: CASSWTGQETQYF. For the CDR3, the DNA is TGTGCCAGCAGTTGGACAGGCCAAGAGACCCAGTACTTC.

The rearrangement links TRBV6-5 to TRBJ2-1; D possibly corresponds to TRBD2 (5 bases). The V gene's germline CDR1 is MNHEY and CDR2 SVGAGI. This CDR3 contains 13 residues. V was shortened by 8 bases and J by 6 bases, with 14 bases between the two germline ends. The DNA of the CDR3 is TGTGCCAGCGAAGGTCTAGCCACCAATGAGCAGTTCTTC. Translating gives CASEGLATNEQFF.

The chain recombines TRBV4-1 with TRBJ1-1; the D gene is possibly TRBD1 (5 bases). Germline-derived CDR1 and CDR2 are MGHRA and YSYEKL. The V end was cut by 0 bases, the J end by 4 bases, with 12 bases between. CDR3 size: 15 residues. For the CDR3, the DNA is TGCGCCAGCAGCCAAGACAGGGTTTCGAGCACTGAAGCTTTCTTT. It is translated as CASSQDRVSSTEAFF.

CDR3 nucleotides: TGTGCCAGCAGCTTTATGGGACAGGGTGAAAAACTGTTTTTT. It translates to CASSFMGQGEKLFF. The rearrangement links TRBV7-9 to TRBJ1-4; 9 positions agree with TRBD1. CDR3 size: 14 residues. The ends lost 3 bases at V and 7 bases at J; junction bases unmatched: 3. CDR1 SEHNR and CDR2 FQNEAQ come from the germline V gene (reference sequence).

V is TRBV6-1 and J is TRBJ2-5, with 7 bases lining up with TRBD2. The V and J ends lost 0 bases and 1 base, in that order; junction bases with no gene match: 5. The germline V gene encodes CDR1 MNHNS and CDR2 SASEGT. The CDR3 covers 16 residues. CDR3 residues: CASSEALGRGQETQYF. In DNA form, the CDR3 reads TGTGCCAGCAGTGAAGCGCTAGGGAGGGGCCAAGAGACCCAGTACTTC.

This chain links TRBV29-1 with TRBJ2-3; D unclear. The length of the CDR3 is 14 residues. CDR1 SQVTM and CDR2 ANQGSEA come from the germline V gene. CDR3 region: CSLPDGGDTDTQYF. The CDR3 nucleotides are TGCAGTCTCCCAGACGGCGGCGACACAGATACGCAGTATTTT.

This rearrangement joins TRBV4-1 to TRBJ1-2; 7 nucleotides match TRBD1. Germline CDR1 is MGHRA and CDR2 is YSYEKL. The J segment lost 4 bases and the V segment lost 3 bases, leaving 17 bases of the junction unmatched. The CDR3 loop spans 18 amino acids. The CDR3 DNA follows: TGCGCCAGCAGCCATACGAACCCCGGGACAGCAAGCAGCTATGGCTACACCTTC. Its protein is CASSHTNPGTASSYGYTF.

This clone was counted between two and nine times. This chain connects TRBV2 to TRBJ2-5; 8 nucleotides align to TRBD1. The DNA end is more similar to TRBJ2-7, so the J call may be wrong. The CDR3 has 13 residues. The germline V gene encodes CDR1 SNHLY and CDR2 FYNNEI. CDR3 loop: CASSQGQAYEQYF. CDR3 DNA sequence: TGTGCCAGCAGCCAGGGACAGGCCTACGAGCAGTACTTC.

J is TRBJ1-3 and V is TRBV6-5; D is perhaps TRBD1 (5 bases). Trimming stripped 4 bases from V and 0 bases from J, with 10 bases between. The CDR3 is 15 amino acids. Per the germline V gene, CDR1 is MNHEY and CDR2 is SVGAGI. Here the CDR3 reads CASSFGQLSGNTIYF. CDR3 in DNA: TGTGCCAGCAGTTTTGGACAACTCTCTGGAAACACCATATATTTT.

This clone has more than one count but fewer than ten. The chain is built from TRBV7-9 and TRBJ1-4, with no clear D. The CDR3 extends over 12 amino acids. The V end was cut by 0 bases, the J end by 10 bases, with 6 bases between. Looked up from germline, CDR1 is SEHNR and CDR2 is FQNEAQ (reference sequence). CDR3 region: CASSLAGGKLFF. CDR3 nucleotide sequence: TGTGCCAGCAGCTTAGCGGGAGGAAAACTGTTTTTT. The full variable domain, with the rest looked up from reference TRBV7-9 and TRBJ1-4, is DTGVSQNPRHKITKRGQNVTFRCDPISEHNRLYWYRQTLGQGPEFLTYFQNEAQLEKSRLLSDRFSAERPKGSFSTLEIQRTEQGDSAMYLCASSLAGGKLFFGSGTQLSVL.

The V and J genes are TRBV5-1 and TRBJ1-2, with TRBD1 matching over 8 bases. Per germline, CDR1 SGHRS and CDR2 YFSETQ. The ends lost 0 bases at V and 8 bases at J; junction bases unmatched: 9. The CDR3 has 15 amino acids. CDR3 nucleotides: TGCGCCAGCAGCTTGGAGGCCCAGGGGGCAGGGGGCTACACCTTC. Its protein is CASSLEAQGAGGYTF.

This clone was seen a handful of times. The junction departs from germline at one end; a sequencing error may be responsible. CDR3 in amino acids: CASSFSGQSYDF. DNA for the CDR3: TGTGCCAGCAGCTTCTCGGGACAGTCCTACGACTTC. The J gene is TRBJ2-7, the V gene TRBV7-9; 7 bases are shared with TRBD1. From germline, CDR1 is SEHNR and CDR2 FQNEAQ (reference sequence). The CDR3 extends over 12 amino acids.

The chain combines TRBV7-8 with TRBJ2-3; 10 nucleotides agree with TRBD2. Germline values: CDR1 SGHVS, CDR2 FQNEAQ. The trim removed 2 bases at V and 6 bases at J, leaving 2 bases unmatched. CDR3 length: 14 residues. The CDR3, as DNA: TGTGCCAGCAGCTTATCAGCGGGGGGGGATACGCAGTATTTT. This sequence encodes CASSLSAGGDTQYF. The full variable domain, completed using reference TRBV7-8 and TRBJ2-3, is GAGVSQSPRYKVAKRGQDVALRCDPISGHVSLFWYQQALGQGPEFLTYFQNEAQLDKSGLPSDRFFAERPEGSVSTLKIQRTQQEDSAVYLCASSLSAGGDTQYFGPGTRLTVL.

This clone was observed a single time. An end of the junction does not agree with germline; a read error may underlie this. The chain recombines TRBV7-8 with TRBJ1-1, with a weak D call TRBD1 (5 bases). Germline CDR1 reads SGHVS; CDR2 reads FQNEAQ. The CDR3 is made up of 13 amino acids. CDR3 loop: CASSSDRYTESFF. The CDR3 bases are TGTGCCAGCAGCTCTGACAGATACACTGAATCTTTCTTT.

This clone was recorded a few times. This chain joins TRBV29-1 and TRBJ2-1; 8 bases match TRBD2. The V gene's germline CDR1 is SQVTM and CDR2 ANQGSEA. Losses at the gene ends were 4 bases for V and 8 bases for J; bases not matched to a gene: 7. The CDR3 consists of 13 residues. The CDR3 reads CSVAGRARDEQFF. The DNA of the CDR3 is TGCAGCGTTGCCGGGAGGGCCAGGGATGAGCAGTTCTTC.

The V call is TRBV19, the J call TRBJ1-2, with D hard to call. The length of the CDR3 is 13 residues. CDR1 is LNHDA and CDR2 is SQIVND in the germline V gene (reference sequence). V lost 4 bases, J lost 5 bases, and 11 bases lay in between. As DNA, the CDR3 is TGTGCCAGTAGTACCGGGAACATTTATGGCTACACCTTC. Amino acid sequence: CASSTGNIYGYTF.

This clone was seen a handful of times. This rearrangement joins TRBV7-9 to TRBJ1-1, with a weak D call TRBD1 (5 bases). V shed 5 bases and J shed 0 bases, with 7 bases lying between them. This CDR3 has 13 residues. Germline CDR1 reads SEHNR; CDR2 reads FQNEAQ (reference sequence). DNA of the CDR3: TGTGCCAGCAGCCCAGGGATGAACACTGAAGCTTTCTTT. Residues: CASSPGMNTEAFF.